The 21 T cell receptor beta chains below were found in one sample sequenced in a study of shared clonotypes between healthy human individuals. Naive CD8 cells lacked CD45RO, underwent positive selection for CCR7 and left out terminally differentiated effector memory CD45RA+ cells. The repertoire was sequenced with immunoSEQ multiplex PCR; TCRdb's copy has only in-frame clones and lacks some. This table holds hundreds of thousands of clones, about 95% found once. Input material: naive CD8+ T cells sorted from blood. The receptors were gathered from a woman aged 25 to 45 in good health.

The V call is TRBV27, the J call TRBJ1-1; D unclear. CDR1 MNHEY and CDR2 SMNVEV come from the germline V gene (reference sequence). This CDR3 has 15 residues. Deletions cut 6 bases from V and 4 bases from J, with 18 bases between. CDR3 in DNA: TGTGCCAGCAGCCCAATTGGGCGGGCTAGCACTGAAGCTTTCTTT. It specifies CASSPIGRASTEAFF.

Here the CDR3 reads CASSLSGMHTEAFF. As DNA, the CDR3 is TGTGCCAGCAGCTTGTCAGGGATGCACACTGAAGCTTTCTTT. The chain uses TRBV5-6 and TRBJ1-1; TRBD1 is a possible D gene (5 bases). The CDR3 loop spans 14 amino acids. Trimming removed 1 base at V and 3 bases at J, with 10 bases between. The germline gives CDR1 SGHDT, CDR2 YYEEEE.

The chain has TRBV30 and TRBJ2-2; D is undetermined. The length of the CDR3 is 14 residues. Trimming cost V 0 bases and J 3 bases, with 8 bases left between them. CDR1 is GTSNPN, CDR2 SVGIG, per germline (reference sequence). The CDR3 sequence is CAWSVSHYTGELFF. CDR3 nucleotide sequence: TGTGCCTGGAGTGTGAGTCATTACACCGGGGAGCTGTTTTTT. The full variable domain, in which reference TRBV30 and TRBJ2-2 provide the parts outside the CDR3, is SQTIHQWPATLVQPVGSPLSLECTVEGTSNPNLYWYRQAAGRGLQLLFYSVGIGQISSEVPQNLSASRPQDRQFILSSKKLLLSDSGFYLCAWSVSHYTGELFFGEGSRLTVL.

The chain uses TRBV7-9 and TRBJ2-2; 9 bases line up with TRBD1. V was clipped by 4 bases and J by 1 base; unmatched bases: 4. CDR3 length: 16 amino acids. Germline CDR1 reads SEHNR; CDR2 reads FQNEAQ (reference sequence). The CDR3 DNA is TGTGCCAGCAGCTCTTGGGACAGGGAGAACACCGGGGAGCTGTTTTTT. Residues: CASSSWDRENTGELFF.

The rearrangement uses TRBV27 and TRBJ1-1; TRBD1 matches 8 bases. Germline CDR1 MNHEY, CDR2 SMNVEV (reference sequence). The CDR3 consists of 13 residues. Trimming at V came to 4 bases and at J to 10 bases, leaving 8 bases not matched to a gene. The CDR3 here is CASSYIQGAGAFF. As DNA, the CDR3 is TGTGCCAGCAGTTATATCCAGGGGGCGGGAGCTTTCTTT.

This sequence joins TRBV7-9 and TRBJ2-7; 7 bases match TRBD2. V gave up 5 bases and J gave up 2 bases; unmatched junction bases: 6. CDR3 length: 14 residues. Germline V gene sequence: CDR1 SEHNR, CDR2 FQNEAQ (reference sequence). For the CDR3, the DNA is TGTGCCAGCAGCCCCCGACGGGGGGCCTACGAGCAGTACTTC. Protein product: CASSPRRGAYEQYF.

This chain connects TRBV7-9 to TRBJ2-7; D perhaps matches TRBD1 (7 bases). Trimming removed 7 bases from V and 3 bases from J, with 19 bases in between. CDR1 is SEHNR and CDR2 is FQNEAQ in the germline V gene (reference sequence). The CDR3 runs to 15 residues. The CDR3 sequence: CASTGGGTEFYEQYF. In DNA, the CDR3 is TGTGCCAGCACCGGAGGAGGGACAGAATTCTACGAGCAGTACTTC. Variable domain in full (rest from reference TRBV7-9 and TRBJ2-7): DTGVSQNPRHKITKRGQNVTFRCDPISEHNRLYWYRQTLGQGPEFLTYFQNEAQLEKSRLLSDRFSAERPKGSFSTLEIQRTEQGDSAMYLCASTGGGTEFYEQYFGPGTRLTVT.

The CDR3 loop is CASSSGEWGNQPQHF. CDR3 sequence (DNA): TGTGCCAGCAGTTCTGGGGAGTGGGGCAATCAGCCCCAGCATTTT. V gene TRBV7-9 combines with J gene TRBJ1-5; D gene uncertain. Germline V gives CDR1 SEHNR, CDR2 FQNEAQ (reference sequence). This CDR3 is 15 amino acids long. V dropped 6 bases and J dropped 2 bases, with 14 bases sitting between them.

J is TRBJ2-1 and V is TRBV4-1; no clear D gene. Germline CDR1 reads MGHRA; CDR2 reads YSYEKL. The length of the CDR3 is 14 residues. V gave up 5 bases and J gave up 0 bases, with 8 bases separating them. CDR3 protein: CASSAQSSYNEQFF. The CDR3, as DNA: TGCGCCAGCAGCGCGCAGAGCTCCTACAATGAGCAGTTCTTC.

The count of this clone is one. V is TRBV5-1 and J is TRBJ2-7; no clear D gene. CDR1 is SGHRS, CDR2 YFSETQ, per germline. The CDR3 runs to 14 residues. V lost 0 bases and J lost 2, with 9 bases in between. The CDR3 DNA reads TGCGCCAGCAGCTTGGCCGTGAGCACCTACGAGCAGTACTTC. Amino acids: CASSLAVSTYEQYF. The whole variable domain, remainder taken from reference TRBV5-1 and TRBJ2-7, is KAGVTQTPRYLIKTRGQQVTLSCSPISGHRSVSWYQQTPGQGLQFLFEYFSETQRNKGNFPGRFSGRQFSNSRSEMNVSTLELGDSALYLCASSLAVSTYEQYFGPGTRLTVT.

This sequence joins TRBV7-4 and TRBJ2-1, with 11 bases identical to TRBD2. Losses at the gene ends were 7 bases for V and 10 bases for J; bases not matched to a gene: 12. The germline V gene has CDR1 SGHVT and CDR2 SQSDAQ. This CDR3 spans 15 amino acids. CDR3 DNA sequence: TGTGCCAGCACCCCGCTAGCGGGAGGTATATGGGAGCAGTTCTTC. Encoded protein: CASTPLAGGIWEQFF.

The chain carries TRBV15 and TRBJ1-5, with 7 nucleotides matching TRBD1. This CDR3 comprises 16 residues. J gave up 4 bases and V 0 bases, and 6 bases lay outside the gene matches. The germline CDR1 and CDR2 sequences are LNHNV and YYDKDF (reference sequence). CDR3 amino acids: CATSRDHGTVNQPQHF. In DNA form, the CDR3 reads TGTGCCACCAGCAGAGATCACGGGACAGTGAATCAGCCCCAGCATTTT.

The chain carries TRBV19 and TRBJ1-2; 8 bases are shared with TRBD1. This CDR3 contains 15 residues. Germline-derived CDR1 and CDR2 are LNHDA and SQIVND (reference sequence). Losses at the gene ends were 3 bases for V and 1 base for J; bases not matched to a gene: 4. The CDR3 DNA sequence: TGTGCCAGTAGTATGGGGACAGGACGTAACTATGGCTACACCTTC. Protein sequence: CASSMGTGRNYGYTF.

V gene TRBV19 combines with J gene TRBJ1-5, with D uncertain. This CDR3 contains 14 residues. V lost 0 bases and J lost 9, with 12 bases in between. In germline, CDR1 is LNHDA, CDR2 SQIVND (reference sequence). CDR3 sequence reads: CASSIDPGRWPQHF. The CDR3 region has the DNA TGTGCCAGTAGTATAGATCCCGGACGGTGGCCCCAGCATTTT.

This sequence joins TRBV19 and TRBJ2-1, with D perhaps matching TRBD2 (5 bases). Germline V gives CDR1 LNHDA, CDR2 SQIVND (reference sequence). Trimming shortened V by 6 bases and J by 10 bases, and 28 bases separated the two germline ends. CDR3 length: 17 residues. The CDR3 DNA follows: TGTGCCAGTAGCCGGATTAGAGGAGCGGCAATACCCGGAGAGCAGTTCTTC. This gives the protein CASSRIRGAAIPGEQFF.

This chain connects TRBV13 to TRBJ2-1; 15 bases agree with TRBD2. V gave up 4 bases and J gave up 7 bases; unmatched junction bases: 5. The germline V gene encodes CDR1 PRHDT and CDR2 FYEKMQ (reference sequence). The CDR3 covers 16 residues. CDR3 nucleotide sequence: TGTGCCAGCAGCTGGGGGACTAGCGGGAGGCGTAATGAGCAGTTCTTC. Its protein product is CASSWGTSGRRNEQFF.

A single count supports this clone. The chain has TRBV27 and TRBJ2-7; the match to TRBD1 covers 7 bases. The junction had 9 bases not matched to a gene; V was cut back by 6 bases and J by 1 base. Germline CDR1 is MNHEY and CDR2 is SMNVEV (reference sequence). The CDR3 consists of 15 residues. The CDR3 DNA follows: TGTGCCAGCAGACCTGGACAGGACAAATCCTACGAGCAGTACTTC. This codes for CASRPGQDKSYEQYF.

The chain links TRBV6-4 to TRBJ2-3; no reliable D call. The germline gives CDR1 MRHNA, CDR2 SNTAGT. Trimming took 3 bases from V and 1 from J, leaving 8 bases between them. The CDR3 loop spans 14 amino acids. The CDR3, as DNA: TGTGCCAGCAGTGAAACGGTTCGCACAGATACGCAGTATTTT. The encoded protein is CASSETVRTDTQYF.

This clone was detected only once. In DNA form, the CDR3 reads TGTGCCAGCAGCTTAGAGCGCCGCAAAACCGGGGAGCTGTTTTTT. Translated: CASSLERRKTGELFF. The chain couples TRBV11-2 to TRBJ2-2; D unresolved. The germline V and J ends were trimmed by 0 bases and 5 bases, with 10 bases remaining between them. This CDR3 is built from 15 residues. Germline assignment: CDR1 SGHAT and CDR2 FQNNGV.

CDR3 sequence reads: CASSLHLGLAGGGDTQYF. CDR3 in DNA: TGTGCCAGCAGCTTACACCTTGGACTAGCGGGAGGTGGAGATACGCAGTATTTT. V gene TRBV11-2 combines with J gene TRBJ2-3, with 14 bases aligning to TRBD2. J was trimmed by 5 bases and V by 2 bases; bases with no gene match: 9. CDR1 SGHAT and CDR2 FQNNGV come from the germline V gene. The CDR3 contains 18 residues.

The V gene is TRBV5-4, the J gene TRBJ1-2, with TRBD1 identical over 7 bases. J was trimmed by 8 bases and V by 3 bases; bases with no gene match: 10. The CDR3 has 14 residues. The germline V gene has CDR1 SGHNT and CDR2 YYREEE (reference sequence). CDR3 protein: CASSSRATGSGYTF. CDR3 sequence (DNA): TGTGCCAGCAGCTCCCGCGCGACAGGGTCCGGCTACACCTTC.